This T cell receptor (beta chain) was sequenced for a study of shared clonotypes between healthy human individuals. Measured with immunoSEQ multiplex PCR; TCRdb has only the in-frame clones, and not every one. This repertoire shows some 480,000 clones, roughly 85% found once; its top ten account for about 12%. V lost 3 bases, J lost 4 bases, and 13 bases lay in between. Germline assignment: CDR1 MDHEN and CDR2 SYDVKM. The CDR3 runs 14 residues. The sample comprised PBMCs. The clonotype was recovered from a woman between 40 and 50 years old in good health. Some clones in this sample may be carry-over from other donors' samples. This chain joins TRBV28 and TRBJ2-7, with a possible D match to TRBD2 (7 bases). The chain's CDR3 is CASSLERGHYEQYF. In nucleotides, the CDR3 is TGTGCCAGCAGTTTGGAGCGGGGACATTACGAGCAGTACTTC.